This TCR beta chain was found in a study of blood T cell repertoires in COVID-19 (dated by TCRdb to between 2020 and 2021). Concerning the study at large: Samples covering the acute and convalescent phases of COVID-19 were provided by collaborators in the United States, Italy and Spain. The repertoires were released in a freely available public database intended as a resource for research on the immune response to SARS-CoV-2. Subjects who had been exposed to COVID-19, were actively infected with it, or had recovered from it provided the deeply sampled blood TCRbeta repertoires that made up the dataset. The samples were drawn from the first 160 participants of the ongoing ImmuneRACE study and from 1,254 subjects provided by 6 global collaborators. Where HLA class I and class II types were available, the types were taken from metadata supplied by the sample provider, not from assay-based typing. The material from the prospective study consisted of cDNA or gDNA derived from T cells, B-cell-depleted T cells, or PBMCs. Sample metadata almost always included a de-identified subject ID, COVID-19 status, age in years and sex.

TCRbeta CDR3 regions were amplified from genomic DNA using the immunoSEQ Assay, a bias-controlled multiplex PCR. On the study's bioinformatics: The number of nucleated cells in each sample was estimated by amplification of reference gene primers within the assay. To quantify the absolute abundance of each unique TCRbeta CDR3 rearrangement, sequence reads were collapsed and filtered. Productive Simpson clonality was computed per sample as the square root of Simpson's diversity index over productive rearrangements. Here the immuneACCESS table is served through TCRdb, limited to in-frame sequences with V and J called. Missing clones are a known gap in these copies; in checked studies unresolved V genes cover under half, and the rest lacks a known reason. V, J and clone size derive from that table, while D and trimming were established from the DNA sequence. In all, the sample holds about 350,000 clones, and roughly 90% of those were seen once. Clones ranked in the top ten supply about 7% of the sample.

One collaborating source in Seattle enrolled patients while the patients were actively infected and followed the patients over time throughout the course of disease. Each collaborating institution followed its own protocols to collect whole blood in K2EDTA tubes. For TCRbeta analysis, collaborator samples were shipped as frozen whole blood, as isolated PBMCs, or as DNA extracted from either sample type. V is reduced by 2 bases and J by 0 bases, leaving a spacing of 8 bases between them. The CDR3 starts with the cysteine, ends with the phenylalanine, and has 15 residues. Only the CDR3 portion is preserved as DNA: 45 bases, with reading frame beginning at the first base. CDR1 and CDR2 (LNHDA, SQIVND) derive from the germline V gene (reference sequence). The paper's findings and limits, for the study overall: Clinical and demographic metadata were provided uncurated, with the amount varying by source and participant.

This clone has only one observation. There is no known antigen for this receptor. Base-call qualities are not available, and no considerably larger clone is one nucleotide away. Material for sequencing was peripheral blood. The V gene is TRBV19 and the J gene is TRBJ1-3, and the D gene may be TRBD1, 5 bases matching. The TCR originated in a woman aged 70 to 79 with COVID-19, enrolled during active disease. The encoded CDR3 is CASSIRQFSGNTIYF. The nucleotide sequence reads as follows: TGTGCCAGTAGTATAAGACAGTTCTCTGGAAACACCATATATTTT.